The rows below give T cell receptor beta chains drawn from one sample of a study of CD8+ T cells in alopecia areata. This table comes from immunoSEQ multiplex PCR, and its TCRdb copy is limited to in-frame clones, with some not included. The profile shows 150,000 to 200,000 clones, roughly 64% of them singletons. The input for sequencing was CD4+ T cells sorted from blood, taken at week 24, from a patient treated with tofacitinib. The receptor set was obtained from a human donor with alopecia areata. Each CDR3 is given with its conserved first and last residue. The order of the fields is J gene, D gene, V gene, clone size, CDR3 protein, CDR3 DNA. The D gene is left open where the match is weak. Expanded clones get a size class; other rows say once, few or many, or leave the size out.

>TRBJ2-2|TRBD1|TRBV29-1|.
CSVVTGALNTGELFF
TGCAGCGTCGTGACAGGGGCCTTGAACACCGGGGAGCTGTTTTTT
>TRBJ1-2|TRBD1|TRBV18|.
CASSLYVGQDYGYTF
TGTGCCAGCTCCCTATACGTCGGACAGGACTATGGCTACACCTTC
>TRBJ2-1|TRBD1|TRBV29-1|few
CSVDSRDRGKDEQFF
TGCAGCGTTGACAGCCGGGACAGGGGTAAGGATGAGCAGTTCTTC
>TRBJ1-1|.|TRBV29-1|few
CSVGRKLDTEAFF
TGCAGCGTGGGGAGAAAGCTCGACACTGAAGCTTTCTTT
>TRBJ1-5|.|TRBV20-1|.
CSAHGEPQHF
TGCAGTGCTCACGGGGAGCCCCAGCATTTT
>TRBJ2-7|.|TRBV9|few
CASSVRDGSYEQYF
TGTGCCAGCAGCGTCCGGGACGGATCCTACGAGCAGTACTTC
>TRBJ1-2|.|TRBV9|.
CASSASDMDYGYTF
TGTGCCAGCAGCGCCTCTGACATGGACTATGGCTACACCTTC
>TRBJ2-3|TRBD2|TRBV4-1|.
CASSSIPTSASTDTQYF
TGCGCCAGCAGCTCGATTCCAACTAGCGCTAGCACAGATACGCAGTATTTT
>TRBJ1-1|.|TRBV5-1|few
CASSLYREVNTEAFF
TGCGCCAGCAGCTTGTACAGGGAAGTGAACACTGAAGCTTTCTTT
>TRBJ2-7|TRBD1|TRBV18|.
CASSPTIGTGDYEQYF
TGTGCCAGCTCACCGACTATCGGGACAGGGGACTACGAGCAGTACTTC
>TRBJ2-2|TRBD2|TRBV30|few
CACMREVSGELFF
TGTGCCTGTATGCGGGAGGTGTCCGGGGAGCTGTTTTTT
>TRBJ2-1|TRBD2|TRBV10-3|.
CAISERSTRGSSEQFF
TGTGCCATCAGTGAGAGATCCACCCGCGGGAGCAGTGAGCAGTTCTTC
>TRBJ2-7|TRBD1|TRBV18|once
CASSDRDGEQYF
TGTGCCAGCTCGGACAGGGACGGCGAGCAGTACTTC
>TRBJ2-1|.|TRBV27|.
CASSELGGGGTNNEQFF
TGTGCCAGCAGTGAGCTAGGTGGGGGAGGCACGAACAATGAGCAGTTCTTC
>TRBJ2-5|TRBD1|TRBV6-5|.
CASSPQDREETQYF
TGTGCCAGCAGTCCACAGGACAGGGAAGAGACCCAGTACTTC
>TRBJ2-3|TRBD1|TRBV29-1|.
CSVGKGQFSDTQYF
TGCAGCGTTGGAAAGGGACAGTTCTCAGATACGCAGTATTTT
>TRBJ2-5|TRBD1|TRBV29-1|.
CSVETGAQYF
TGCAGCGTCGAGACAGGGGCCCAGTACTTC
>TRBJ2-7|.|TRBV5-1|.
CASSPTRGFYEQYF
TGCGCCAGCAGCCCTACAAGGGGTTTCTACGAGCAGTACTTC
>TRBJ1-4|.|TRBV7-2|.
CASSLMGGPGEKLFF
TGTGCCAGCAGCTTAATGGGAGGGCCCGGAGAAAAACTGTTTTTT
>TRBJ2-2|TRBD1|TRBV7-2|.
CASRSSTGGPGELFF
TGTGCCAGCAGGTCTTCTACAGGGGGTCCCGGGGAGCTGTTTTTT
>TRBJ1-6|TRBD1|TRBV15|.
CATSGGTGGKSPLHF
TGTGCCACCAGCGGCGGGACAGGGGGCAAATCACCCCTCCACTTT
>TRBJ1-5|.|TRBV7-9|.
CASSPGLEPQHF
TGTGCCAGCAGTCCTGGACTGGAGCCCCAGCATTTT
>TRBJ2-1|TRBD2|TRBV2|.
CASSRLANGGDEQFF
TGTGCCAGCAGTCGACTAGCGAACGGTGGGGATGAGCAGTTCTTC
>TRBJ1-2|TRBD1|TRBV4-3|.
CASSPGWGQSYGYTF
TGCGCCAGCAGCCCCGGCTGGGGACAGTCCTATGGCTACACCTTC
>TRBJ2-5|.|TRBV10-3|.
CAISELSRAGETQYF
TGTGCCATCAGTGAGCTCTCGAGGGCTGGAGAGACCCAGTACTTC
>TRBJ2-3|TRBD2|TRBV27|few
CASSAPLAGGRDTQYF
TGTGCCAGCAGTGCACCACTAGCGGGGGGTAGAGATACGCAGTATTTT
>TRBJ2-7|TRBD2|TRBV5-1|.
CASSTGQWTSGSYEQYF
TGCGCCAGCAGCACTGGACAGTGGACTAGCGGGAGCTACGAGCAGTACTTC
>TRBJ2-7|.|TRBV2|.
CASTGLGQGSYEQYF
TGTGCCAGCACCGGACTAGGACAGGGTTCCTACGAGCAGTACTTC
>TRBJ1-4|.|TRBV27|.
CASTSLAAGEEKLFF
TGTGCCAGCACTTCTTTGGCGGCAGGGGAGGAAAAACTGTTTTTT
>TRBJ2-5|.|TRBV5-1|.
CASSRDSDSETQYF
TGCGCCAGCAGCCGAGACAGTGACAGTGAGACCCAGTACTTC
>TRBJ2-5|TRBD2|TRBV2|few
CASSELTGGAETQYF
TGTGCCAGCAGTGAATTAACGGGGGGGGCGGAGACCCAGTACTTC
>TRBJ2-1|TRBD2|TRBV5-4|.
CASSPTAGGRTNEQFF
TGTGCCAGCAGCCCGACGGCGGGGGGGAGAACCAATGAGCAGTTCTTC
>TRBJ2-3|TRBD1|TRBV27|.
CASSLRDRGPDTQYF
TGTGCCAGCAGTTTACGGGACAGGGGGCCAGATACGCAGTATTTT
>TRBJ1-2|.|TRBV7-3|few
CASSPDSNYGYTF
TGTGCCAGCAGCCCAGACAGTAACTATGGCTACACCTTC
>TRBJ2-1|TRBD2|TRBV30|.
CAWGLAGFYNEQFF
TGTGCCTGGGGACTAGCGGGCTTCTACAATGAGCAGTTCTTC
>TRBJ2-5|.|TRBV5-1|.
CASSLEYRETQYF
TGCGCCAGCAGCTTGGAGTATCGGGAGACCCAGTACTTC
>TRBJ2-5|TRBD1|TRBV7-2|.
CASTTGTVQETQYF
TGTGCCAGCACCACCGGGACAGTACAAGAGACCCAGTACTTC